The text below deals with one T cell receptor (beta chain). Antigen specificity is unknown. This sample stems from a study of cytomegalovirus exposure and HLA in healthy donors. Study-level results: In a later analysis, 17,000 or so TCR beta sequences were associated with HLA alleles at 0.05 false discovery rate. V segments that were indistinguishable, TRBV6-2 and TRBV6-3 among them, were omitted from analysis.

PCR was performed using 60 Vbeta and 13 Jbeta primers. Measured with immunoSEQ multiplex PCR; TCRdb has only the in-frame clones, and not every one. This repertoire shows under 130,000 clones, approximately 81% found once; its top ten account for approximately 1.3%. J lost 10 bases, V lost 4 bases, and 13 bases had no gene match. From germline, CDR1 is MNHEY and CDR2 SMNVEV (reference sequence). CDR3 length equals 16 residues. Sequences were obtained from PBMCs. The chain links TRBV27 to TRBJ1-4, with TRBD1 identical over 9 bases. This sequence originates from a man aged 25-45 years in good health and CMV-seronegative. As DNA, the CDR3 is TGTGCCAGCAGTTCCGAGTCCCGGGACAGGGACCGAAAACTGTTTTTT. Translation: CASSSESRDRDRKLFF.